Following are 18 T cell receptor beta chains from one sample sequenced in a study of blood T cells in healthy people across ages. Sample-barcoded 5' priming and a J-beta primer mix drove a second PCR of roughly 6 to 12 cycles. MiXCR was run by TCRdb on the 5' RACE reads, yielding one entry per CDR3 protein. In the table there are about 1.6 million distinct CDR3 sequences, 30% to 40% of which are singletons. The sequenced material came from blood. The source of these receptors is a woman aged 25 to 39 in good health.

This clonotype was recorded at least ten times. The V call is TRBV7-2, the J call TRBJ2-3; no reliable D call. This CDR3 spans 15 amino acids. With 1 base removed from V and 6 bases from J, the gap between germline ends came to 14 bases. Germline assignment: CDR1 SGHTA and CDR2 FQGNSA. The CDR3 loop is CASSLGANHYDTQYF. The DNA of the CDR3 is TGTGCCAGCAGCTTAGGAGCGAACCACTACGATACGCAGTATTTT.

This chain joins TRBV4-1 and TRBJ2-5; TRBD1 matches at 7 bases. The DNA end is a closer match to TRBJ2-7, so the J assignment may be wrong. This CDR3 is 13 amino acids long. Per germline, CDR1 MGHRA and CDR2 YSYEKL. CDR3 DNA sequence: TGCGCCGGCAACCTCCGACAGGGTCGCGAGCAGTACTTC. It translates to CAGNLRQGREQYF.

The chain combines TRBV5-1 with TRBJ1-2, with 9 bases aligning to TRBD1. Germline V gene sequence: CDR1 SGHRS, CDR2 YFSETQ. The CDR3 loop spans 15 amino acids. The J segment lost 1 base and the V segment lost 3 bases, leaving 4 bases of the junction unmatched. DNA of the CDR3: TGCGCCAGCAGCTGGGGACAGGGAGATAACTATGGCTACACCTTC. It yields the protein CASSWGQGDNYGYTF.

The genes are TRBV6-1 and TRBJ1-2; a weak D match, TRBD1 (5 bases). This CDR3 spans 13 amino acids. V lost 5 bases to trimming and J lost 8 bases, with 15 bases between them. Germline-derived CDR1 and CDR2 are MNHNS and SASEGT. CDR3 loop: CASSQGRGEGYTF. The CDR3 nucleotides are TGTGCCAGCAGTCAGGGACGGGGCGAAGGCTACACCTTC.

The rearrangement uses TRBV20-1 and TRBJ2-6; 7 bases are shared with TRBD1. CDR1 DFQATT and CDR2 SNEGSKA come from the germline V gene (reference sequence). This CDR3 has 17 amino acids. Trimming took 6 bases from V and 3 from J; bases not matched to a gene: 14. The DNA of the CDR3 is TGCAGTGCCCAGGAGGTCAGGGGGAGAGGTGGGGCCAACGTCCTGACTTTC. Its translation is CSAQEVRGRGGANVLTF.

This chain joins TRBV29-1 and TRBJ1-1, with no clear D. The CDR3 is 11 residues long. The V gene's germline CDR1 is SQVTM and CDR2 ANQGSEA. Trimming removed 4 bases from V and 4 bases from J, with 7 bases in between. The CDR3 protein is CSVGYPTEAFF. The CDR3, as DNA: TGCAGCGTTGGGTATCCCACTGAAGCTTTCTTT. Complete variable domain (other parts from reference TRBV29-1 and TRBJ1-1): SAVISQKPSRDICQRGTSLTIQCQVDSQVTMMFWYRQQPGQSLTLIATANQGSEATYESGFVIDKFPISRPNLTFSTLTVSNMSPEDSSIYLCSVGYPTEAFFGQGTRLTVV.

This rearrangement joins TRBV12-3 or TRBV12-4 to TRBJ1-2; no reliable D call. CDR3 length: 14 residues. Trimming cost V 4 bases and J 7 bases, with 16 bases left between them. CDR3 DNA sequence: TGTGCCAGCAGTTCCCCGGTTGGCGCCTCTGGCTACACCTTC. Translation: CASSSPVGASGYTF.

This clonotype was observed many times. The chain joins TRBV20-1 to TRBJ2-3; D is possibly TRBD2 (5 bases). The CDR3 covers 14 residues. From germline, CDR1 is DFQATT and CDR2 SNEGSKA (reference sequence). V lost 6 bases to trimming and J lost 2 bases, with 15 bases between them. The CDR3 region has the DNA TGCAGTGCCCCTCTAGCTCCTTTCACAGATACGCAGTATTTT. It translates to CSAPLAPFTDTQYF.

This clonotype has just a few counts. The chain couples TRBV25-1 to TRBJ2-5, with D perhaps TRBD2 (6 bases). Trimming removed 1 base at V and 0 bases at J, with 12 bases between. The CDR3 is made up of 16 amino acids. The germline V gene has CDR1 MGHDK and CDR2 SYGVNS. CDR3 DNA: TGTGCCAGCAGTGAATTTCGCGGGGCATACCAAGAGACCCAGTACTTC. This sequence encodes CASSEFRGAYQETQYF.

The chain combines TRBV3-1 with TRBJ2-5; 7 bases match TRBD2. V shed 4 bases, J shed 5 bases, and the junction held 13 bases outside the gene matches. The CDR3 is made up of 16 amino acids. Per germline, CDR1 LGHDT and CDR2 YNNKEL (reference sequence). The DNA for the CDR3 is TGTGCCAGCAGCCCCTTATGGGGGGGAAATTCGGAGACCCAGTACTTC. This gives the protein CASSPLWGGNSETQYF.

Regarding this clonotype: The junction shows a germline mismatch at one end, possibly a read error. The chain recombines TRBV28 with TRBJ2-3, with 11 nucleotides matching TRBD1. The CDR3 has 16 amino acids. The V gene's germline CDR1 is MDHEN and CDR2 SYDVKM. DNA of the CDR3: TGTGCCAGCAGTATATGGGACAGGGGGAAGGGAGATACGCAGTATTTT. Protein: CASSIWDRGKGDTQYF.

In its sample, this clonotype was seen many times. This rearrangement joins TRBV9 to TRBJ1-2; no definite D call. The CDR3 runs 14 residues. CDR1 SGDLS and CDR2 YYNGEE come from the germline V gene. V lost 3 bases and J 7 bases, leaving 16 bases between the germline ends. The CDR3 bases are TGTGCCAGCAGCGCAAACCTGGGGAGCGGTGGCTACACCTTC. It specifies CASSANLGSGGYTF.

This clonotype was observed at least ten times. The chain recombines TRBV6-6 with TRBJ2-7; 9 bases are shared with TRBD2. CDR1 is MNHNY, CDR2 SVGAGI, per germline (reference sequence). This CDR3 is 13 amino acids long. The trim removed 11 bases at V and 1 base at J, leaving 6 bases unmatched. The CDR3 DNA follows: TGTGCCGCGGGGGGGGGCGATTCCTACGAGCAGTACTTC. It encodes CAAGGGDSYEQYF.

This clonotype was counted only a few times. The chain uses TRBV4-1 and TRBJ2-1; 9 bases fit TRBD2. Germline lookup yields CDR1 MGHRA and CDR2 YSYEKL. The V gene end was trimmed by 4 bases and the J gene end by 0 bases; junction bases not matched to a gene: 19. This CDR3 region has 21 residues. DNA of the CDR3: TGCGCCAGCAGCCCCTCGGCGCCCGTGGCTAGCGGGGACGCCTCCTACAATGAGCAGTTCTTC. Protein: CASSPSAPVASGDASYNEQFF.

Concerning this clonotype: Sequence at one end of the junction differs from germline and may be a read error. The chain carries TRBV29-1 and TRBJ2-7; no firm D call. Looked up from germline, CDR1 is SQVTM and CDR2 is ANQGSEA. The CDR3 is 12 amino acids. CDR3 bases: TGCAGCGTAACGGTGAGCTCCTACGAGCGGTACTTC. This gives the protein CSVTVSSYERYF.

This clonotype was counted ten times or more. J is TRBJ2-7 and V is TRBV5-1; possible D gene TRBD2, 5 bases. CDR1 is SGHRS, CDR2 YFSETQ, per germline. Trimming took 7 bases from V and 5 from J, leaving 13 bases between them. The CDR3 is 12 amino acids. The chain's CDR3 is CASSSEGNEQYF. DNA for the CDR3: TGCGCCAGCTCATCTGAGGGTAACGAGCAGTACTTC.

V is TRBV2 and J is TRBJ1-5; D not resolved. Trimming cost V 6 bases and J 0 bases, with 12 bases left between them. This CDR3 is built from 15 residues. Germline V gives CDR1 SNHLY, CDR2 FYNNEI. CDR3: CASRLESYSNQPQHF. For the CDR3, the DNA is TGTGCCAGCAGGTTGGAGAGTTATAGCAATCAGCCCCAGCATTTT.

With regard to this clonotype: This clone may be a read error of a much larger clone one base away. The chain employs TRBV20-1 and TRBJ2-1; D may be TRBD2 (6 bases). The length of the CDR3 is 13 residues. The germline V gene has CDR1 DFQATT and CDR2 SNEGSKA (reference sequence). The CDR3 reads CSAIGDSYNERFF. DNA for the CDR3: TGCAGTGCTATCGGGGACTCCTACAATGAGCGGTTCTTC.